A single sample gave rise to the 20 T cell receptor beta chains below, sequenced in a study of CD8 T cells in ankylosing spondylitis (dated by TCRdb to between 2016 and 2019). What the work shows at the level of the full study, not this receptor alone: A TCR beta motif made up of several highly homologous amino acid variants appeared to be characteristic of blood from ankylosing spondylitis patients.

Their recognized antigens are unknown. The library was generated by 5' RACE. TCRdb shows the sequencer as Illumina HiSeq 2500. Clones were called with MiXCR by TCRdb after fastp trimmed the public reads at Q25, and only in-frame beta chains were retained. Merged by CDR3 protein, the rows form single entries marked with the most common genes and DNA. The sample includes 350,000 to 450,000 distinct CDR3 sequences, with 20% to 30% observed a single time. In total, the top ten clones hold under 0.9% of the sample. What was sequenced was blood, either unsorted or a sorted T cell fraction (not recorded which). Receptors originate from a male donor with ankylosing spondylitis.

This clonotype was recorded at least ten times. The chain links TRBV4-2 to TRBJ2-3, with 8 positions matching TRBD2. Trimming at V came to 3 bases and at J to 4 bases, leaving 9 bases not matched to a gene. The CDR3 runs to 16 residues. The V gene's germline CDR1 is LGHNA and CDR2 YNFKEQ. As DNA, the CDR3 is TGTGCCAGCAGCCAGCGACTAGCGTTTCGGCCAGATACGCAGTATTTT. It is translated as CASSQRLAFRPDTQYF.

The chain carries TRBV20-1 and TRBJ2-2; the D is unclear. The CDR3 contains 15 residues. V was pared by 4 bases and J by 6 bases, with 18 bases between. The V gene's germline CDR1 is DFQATT and CDR2 SNEGSKA (reference sequence). CDR3 sequence (DNA): TGCAGTGCTACGCCGGTGACAACGGCCGCCGGGGAGCTGTTTTTT. This encodes CSATPVTTAAGELFF.

The chain links TRBV27 to TRBJ2-2; 11 nucleotides match TRBD1. V was pared by 6 bases and J by 6 bases, with 6 bases of the junction left unmatched. The CDR3 length is 15 residues. Per germline, CDR1 MNHEY and CDR2 SMNVEV (reference sequence). CDR3 bases: TGTGCCAGCAGGTGGGGACAGGGGGTCCCCGGGGAGCTGTTTTTT. It yields the protein CASRWGQGVPGELFF.

There are a few counts of this clonotype. The genes are TRBV7-2 and TRBJ2-5, with TRBD2 matching over 10 bases. V trimming: 5 bases; J trimming: 2 bases; junction bases outside the gene matches: 5. CDR1 and CDR2 from the germline V gene are SGHTA and FQGNSA. This CDR3 has 15 residues. The CDR3 sequence: CASSVTSGAQETQYF. In DNA, the CDR3 is TGTGCCAGCAGCGTCACTAGCGGGGCACAAGAGACCCAGTACTTC. Together with reference TRBV7-2 and TRBJ2-5, the CDR3 gives the full variable domain: GAGVSQSPSNKVTEKGKDVELRCDPISGHTALYWYRQSLGQGLEFLIYFQGNSAPDKSGLPSDRFSAERTGGSVSTLTIQRTQQEDSAVYLCASSVTSGAQETQYFGPGTRLLVL.

This clonotype was observed a handful of times. This sequence joins TRBV7-2 and TRBJ1-1; D unclear. In germline, CDR1 is SGHTA, CDR2 FQGNSA. This CDR3 is 15 amino acids long. Trimming left V 3 bases short and J 5 bases short, with 16 bases between. As DNA, the CDR3 is TGTGCCAGCAGCTTCGCACCAGGTTTAGGGACTGAAGCTTTCTTT. Amino acids: CASSFAPGLGTEAFF.

This clonotype was observed a handful of times. This chain connects TRBV19 to TRBJ1-4; D is uncertain. Trimming stripped 6 bases from V and 8 bases from J, with 7 bases between. CDR1 LNHDA and CDR2 SQIVND come from the germline V gene (reference sequence). The CDR3 sequence is 11 residues long. CDR3 sequence reads: CASSRGEKLFF. The CDR3 DNA reads TGTGCCAGTAGCCGAGGGGAAAAACTGTTTTTT.

There are a few counts of this clonotype. The chain recombines TRBV27 with TRBJ2-4, with D maybe TRBD1 (5 bases). This CDR3 has 15 amino acids. Germline assignment: CDR1 MNHEY and CDR2 SMNVEV (reference sequence). Trimming shortened V by 6 bases and J by 0 bases, and 12 bases separated the two germline ends. The chain's CDR3 is CASSLIDRAKNIQYF. The CDR3 nucleotides read TGTGCCAGCAGCCTAATTGACAGAGCCAAAAACATTCAGTACTTC.

The rearrangement uses TRBV18 and TRBJ2-7; 9 nucleotides align to TRBD1. The CDR3 contains 16 residues. The V segment lost 5 bases and the J segment 0 bases; nucleotides outside the gene matches: 8. Per germline, CDR1 KGHSH and CDR2 LQKENI. This chain's CDR3 is CASSSTGDRDSYEQYF. CDR3 coding DNA: TGTGCCAGCTCATCAACCGGGGACAGGGACTCCTACGAGCAGTACTTC. The variable domain in full, with the rest retrieved from reference TRBV18 and TRBJ2-7, is NAGVMQNPRHLVRRRGQEARLRCSPMKGHSHVYWYRQLPEEGLKFMVYLQKENIIDESGMPKERFSAEFPKEGPSILRIQQVVRGDSAAYFCASSSTGDRDSYEQYFGPGTRLTVT.

This chain joins TRBV3-1 and TRBJ1-4; TRBD1 matches at 8 bases. Germline CDR1 LGHDT, CDR2 YNNKEL (reference sequence). V lost 5 bases and J lost 7; bases outside the gene matches: 6. There are 14 residues in the CDR3. The DNA of the CDR3 is TGTGCCAGCAGCGCGCAGACAGGGGCTGAAAAACTGTTTTTT. Protein product: CASSAQTGAEKLFF.

The chain joins TRBV12-3 or TRBV12-4 to TRBJ2-1, with TRBD1 as a possible D gene (6 bases). Trimming took off 6 bases at V and 0 bases at J, with 12 bases between the two ends. The CDR3 covers 15 residues. The CDR3 protein is CASRPTGSSYNEQFF. Here the CDR3 DNA reads TGTGCCAGCAGGCCGACAGGAAGCTCCTACAATGAGCAGTTCTTC.

The chain recombines TRBV18 with TRBJ2-7; 8 bases align to TRBD2. V shed 3 bases and J 0 bases; nucleotides not matched to a gene: 13. Germline lookup yields CDR1 KGHSH and CDR2 LQKENI. This CDR3 region has 18 residues. CDR3: CASSPRVAGLGSSYEQYV. CDR3 sequence (DNA): TGTGCCAGCTCACCCCGGGTAGCGGGGCTTGGGAGCTCCTACGAGCAGTACGTC.

Concerning this clonotype itself: This may stem from a read error, because a much larger clone lies one nucleotide away. The chain is built from TRBV29-1 and TRBJ2-5; no clear D gene. From germline, CDR1 is SQVTM and CDR2 ANQGSEA. This CDR3 comprises 13 residues. CDR3 sequence reads: CSAAQGVQETQHF. The CDR3 nucleotides are TGCAGCGCCGCCCAAGGCGTCCAAGAGACCCAGCACTTC.

This clonotype was counted ten times or more. The chain employs TRBV5-1 and TRBJ2-1; no clear D. V was cut by 6 bases and J by 6 bases, with 10 bases left in between. CDR3 length: 12 residues. The germline CDR1 and CDR2 sequences are SGHRS and YFSETQ. Here the CDR3 DNA reads TGCGCCAGCACACTGGGCGGCAATGAGCAGTTCTTC. It translates to CASTLGGNEQFF. Complete variable domain (other parts from reference TRBV5-1 and TRBJ2-1): KAGVTQTPRYLIKTRGQQVTLSCSPISGHRSVSWYQQTPGQGLQFLFEYFSETQRNKGNFPGRFSGRQFSNSRSEMNVSTLELGDSALYLCASTLGGNEQFFGPGTRLTVL.

This clonotype was seen a handful of times. V and J are TRBV20-1 and TRBJ2-6; no definite D call. V shed 5 bases and J shed 4 bases, with 12 bases lying between them. Per germline, CDR1 DFQATT and CDR2 SNEGSKA (reference sequence). The CDR3 is 14 amino acids. CDR3 sequence reads: CSAWTVAGANVLTF. Here the CDR3 DNA reads TGCAGTGCTTGGACCGTGGCAGGGGCCAACGTCCTGACTTTC.

In its sample, this clonotype was seen a few times. The chain carries TRBV20-1 and TRBJ2-1, with a weak D call TRBD1 (6 bases). The V gene's germline CDR1 is DFQATT and CDR2 SNEGSKA (reference sequence). The CDR3 contains 14 residues. V was trimmed by 6 bases and J by 8 bases, leaving 20 bases between them. The CDR3 sequence: CSAPDANRVDEQFF. CDR3 coding DNA: TGCAGTGCCCCAGACGCTAACAGGGTAGATGAGCAGTTCTTC.

CDR3 nucleotide sequence: TGTGCCAGCAGCCTGCCTACTAGCGGGAGGAGAGATACGCAGTATTTT. Amino acid sequence: CASSLPTSGRRDTQYF. The chain joins TRBV12-3 or TRBV12-4 to TRBJ2-3; 12 nucleotides match TRBD2. The ends lost 6 bases at V and 5 bases at J; junction bases unmatched: 9. The CDR3 has 16 residues.

The rearrangement uses TRBV5-1 and TRBJ1-2; 7 bases are a match to TRBD1. Germline CDR1 SGHRS, CDR2 YFSETQ. CDR3 length equals 15 residues. With 3 bases clipped from V and 2 bases from J, the junction kept 7 bases outside the gene matches. The CDR3 loop reads CASSWGTEKNYGYTF. Written as DNA, the CDR3 is TGCGCCAGCAGCTGGGGGACAGAGAAAAACTATGGCTACACCTTC.

This clonotype occurred a few times. V gene TRBV29-1 combines with J gene TRBJ1-3, with D perhaps matching TRBD1 (6 bases). The germline gives CDR1 SQVTM, CDR2 ANQGSEA. V was cut by 8 bases and J by 1 base, with 9 bases left in between. This CDR3 has 12 amino acids. The CDR3 DNA reads as TGCAGCTACAGGGAATCTGGAAACACCATATATTTT. This encodes CSYRESGNTIYF.

The rearrangement links TRBV11-1 to TRBJ2-1; 7 nucleotides line up with TRBD2. This CDR3 has 15 amino acids. V lost 8 bases and J lost 5; bases outside the gene matches: 12. Germline V gene lookup returns CDR1 SGHAT and CDR2 FQDESV (reference sequence). The CDR3 protein is CASGSWGRAHNEQFF. DNA of the CDR3: TGTGCCAGCGGGTCTTGGGGGAGGGCCCACAATGAGCAGTTCTTC.

This chain connects TRBV4-2 to TRBJ1-5, with 10 nucleotides matching TRBD1. Germline V gene sequence: CDR1 LGHNA, CDR2 YNFKEQ. The CDR3 spans 16 residues. V lost 3 bases and J lost 7; bases outside the gene matches: 9. CDR3 nucleotides: TGTGCCAGCAGCCAGTCCCGGGACAGGGGAGGGCAGCCCCAGCATTTT. Its translation is CASSQSRDRGGQPQHF.